This TCR beta chain was observed in a study of blood T cells in healthy people across ages. A note on this clonotype: The junction departs from germline at one end; a sequencing error may be responsible.

Germline V lookup: CDR1 KGHSH, CDR2 LQKENI. This CDR3 comprises 17 residues. The use of a sample-barcoded 5' primer and a J-beta primer mix characterized a second PCR of roughly 6 to 11 cycles. All samples gave at least 3 million CDR3-containing paired-end reads. TCRdb processed the 5' RACE reads anew with MiXCR; each CDR3 protein has one entry. The table lists roughly 680,000 distinct CDR3 sequences, roughly 50% of them singletons, with 25% to 35% in the top ten. The gene calls are TRBV18 and TRBJ1-1; TRBD1 aligns across 7 bases. Source material: blood. This receptor was taken from a woman aged 60 to 75 in good health. The CDR3 nucleotides read TGTGCCGGCTCACCATATCAGAGGGGGCAGCGGGACACTGAAGCTTTCTTT. Translating gives CAGSPYQRGQRDTEAFF.